The next 5 T cell receptor beta chains were all read from a single sample in a study of T cells in Graves' hyperthyroidism and ophthalmopathy. What was amplified from RNA transcripts were TCR beta CDR3 regions. HTBI primers were the set used in a first-round RT-PCR of the TCR CDR3. Using its own MiXCR run on the multiplex PCR reads, TCRdb lists one record per CDR3 protein. The profile shows roughly 260,000 distinct CDR3 sequences, 14% to 15% of them singletons. Sequenced sample: blood. The receptors originated from a woman aged 35 to 49 with Graves' hyperthyroidism that later progressed to Graves' ophthalmopathy.

This chain joins TRBV11-2 and TRBJ2-1; 7 bases match TRBD2. V lost 5 bases to trimming and J lost 8 bases; unmatched junction nucleotides: 15. The CDR3 length is 16 residues. Germline V gene lookup returns CDR1 SGHAT and CDR2 FQNNGV. The CDR3 spells CASSGGGELGRDEQFF. DNA for the CDR3: TGTGCCAGCAGCGGGGGGGGGGAGTTAGGTAGAGATGAGCAGTTCTTC.

CDR3 DNA sequence: TGTGCCAGCAACTGGGGACTAGGCTACAATGAGCAGTTCTTC. Translation gives CASNWGLGYNEQFF. The genes are TRBV2 and TRBJ2-1, with 8 bases fitting TRBD2. Germline V gives CDR1 SNHLY, CDR2 FYNNEI. The CDR3 consists of 14 residues. The V gene end was trimmed by 7 bases and the J gene end by 3 bases; junction bases not matched to a gene: 5.

Ten or more counts support this clonotype. This chain joins TRBV2 and TRBJ2-7; 11 nucleotides line up with TRBD2. Germline loops: CDR1 SNHLY, CDR2 FYNNEI. The CDR3 covers 15 residues. Trimming took 3 bases from V and 4 from J; bases not matched to a gene: 5. CDR3 sequence (DNA): TGTGCCAGCAGTGACCCCACTAGCGGGAGTTACGAGCAGTACTTC. Amino acid sequence: CASSDPTSGSYEQYF. The full variable domain, in which reference TRBV2 and TRBJ2-7 provide the parts outside the CDR3, is EPEVTQTPSHQVTQMGQEVILRCVPISNHLYFYWYRQILGQKVEFLVSFYNNEISEKSEIFDDQFSVERPDGSNFTLKIRSTKLEDSAMYFCASSDPTSGSYEQYFGPGTRLTVT.

There are many counts of this clonotype. The DNA for the CDR3 is TGTGCCAGCAGCCTCATCGGACAGGGGAAGAGATCACCCCTCCACTTT. Amino acids: CASSLIGQGKRSPLHF. The rearrangement links TRBV7-8 to TRBJ1-6; 9 bases fit TRBD1. This CDR3 region has 16 residues. Germline values: CDR1 SGHVS, CDR2 FQNEAQ. The junction had 12 bases not matched to a gene; V was cut back by 5 bases and J by 10 bases.

The chain carries TRBV12-3 or TRBV12-4 and TRBJ2-7; 11 bases fit TRBD1. The V and J ends lost 0 bases and 2 bases, in that order; junction bases with no gene match: 3. The CDR3 is 16 residues long. CDR3 DNA: TGTGCCAGCAGTTTAGCGCCGGGACAGGGGGCCTACGAGCAGTACTTC. As protein: CASSLAPGQGAYEQYF.